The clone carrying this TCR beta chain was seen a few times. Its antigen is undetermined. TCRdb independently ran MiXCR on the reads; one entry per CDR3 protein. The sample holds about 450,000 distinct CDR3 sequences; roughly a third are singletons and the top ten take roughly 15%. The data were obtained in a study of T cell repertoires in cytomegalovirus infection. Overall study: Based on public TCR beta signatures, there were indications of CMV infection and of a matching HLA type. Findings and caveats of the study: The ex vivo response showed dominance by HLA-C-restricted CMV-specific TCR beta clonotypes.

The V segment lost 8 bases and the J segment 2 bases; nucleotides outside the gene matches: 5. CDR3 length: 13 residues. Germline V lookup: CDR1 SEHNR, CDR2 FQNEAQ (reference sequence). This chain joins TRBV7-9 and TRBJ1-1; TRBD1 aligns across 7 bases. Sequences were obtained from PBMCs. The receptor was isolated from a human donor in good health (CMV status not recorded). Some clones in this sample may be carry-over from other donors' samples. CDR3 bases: TGTGCCAGCGCGACAGGGCTTAACACTGAAGCTTTCTTT. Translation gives CASATGLNTEAFF.